This record looks at one T cell receptor (beta chain) sequence and its context. The germline V and J ends were trimmed by 6 bases and 1 base, with 6 bases remaining between them. The germline V gene has CDR1 WSHSY and CDR2 SAAADI. CDR3 length equals 12 residues. The data are from a study of control samples from healthy donors and cancer patients. Produced via immunoSEQ multiplex PCR; TCRdb's table is partial and in-frame only. The sample table sets out fewer than 200,000 clones. The V gene is TRBV10-2, the J gene TRBJ1-1; D remains unclear. This receptor was identified in a woman aged 25 to 39 in good health. Sequenced: blood. The CDR3 region is CASRAGNTEAFF. The CDR3 bases are TGCGCCAGCAGGGCAGGGAACACTGAAGCTTTCTTT.